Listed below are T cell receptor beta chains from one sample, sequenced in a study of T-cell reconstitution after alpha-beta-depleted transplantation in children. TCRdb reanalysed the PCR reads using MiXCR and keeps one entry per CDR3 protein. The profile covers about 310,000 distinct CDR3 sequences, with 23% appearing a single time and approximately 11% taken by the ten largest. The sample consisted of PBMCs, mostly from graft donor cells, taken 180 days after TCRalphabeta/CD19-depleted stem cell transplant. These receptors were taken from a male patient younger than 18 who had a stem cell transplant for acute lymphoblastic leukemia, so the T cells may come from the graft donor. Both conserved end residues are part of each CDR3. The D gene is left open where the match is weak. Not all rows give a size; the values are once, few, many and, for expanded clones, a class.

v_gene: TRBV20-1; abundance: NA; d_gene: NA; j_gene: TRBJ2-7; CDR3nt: TGCAGTGCTAGAGTTTTCCTAGGTTTGGGCAGCTACGAGCAGTACTTC; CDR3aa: CSARVFLGLGSYEQYF
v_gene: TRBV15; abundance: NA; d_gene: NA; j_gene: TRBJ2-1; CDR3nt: TGTGCCACCTCTCGTGGGAGGAATGAGCAGTTCTTC; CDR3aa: CATSRGRNEQFF
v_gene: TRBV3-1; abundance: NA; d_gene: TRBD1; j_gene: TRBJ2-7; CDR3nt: TGTGCCAGCAGCCAGGTTAGGGGGCGCGGGTACGAGCAGTACTTC; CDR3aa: CASSQVRGRGYEQYF
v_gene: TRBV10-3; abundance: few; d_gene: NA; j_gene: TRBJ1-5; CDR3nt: TGTGCCATCAGTGACGGGACACTTAGCAATCAGCCCCAGCATTTT; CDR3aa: CAISDGTLSNQPQHF
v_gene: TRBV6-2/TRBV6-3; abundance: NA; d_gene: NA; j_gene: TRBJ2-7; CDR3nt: TGTGCCAGCAGTTACCCCGGATACGAGCAGTACTTC; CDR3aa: CASSYPGYEQYF
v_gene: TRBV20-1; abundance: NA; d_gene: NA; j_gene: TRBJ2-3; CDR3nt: TGCAGTGCCAGGACTAGCACAGATACGCAGTATTTT; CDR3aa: CSARTSTDTQYF
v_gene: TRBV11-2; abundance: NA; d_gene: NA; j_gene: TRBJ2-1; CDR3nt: TGTGCCAGCAGCCAGAGGCACAATGAGCAGTTCTTC; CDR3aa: CASSQRHNEQFF
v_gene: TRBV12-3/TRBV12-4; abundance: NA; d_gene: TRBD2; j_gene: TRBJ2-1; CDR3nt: TGTGCCAGCTGTTTAGCACGGTGGACTAGCGACTCCTACAATGAGCAGTTCTTC; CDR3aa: CASCLARWTSDSYNEQFF
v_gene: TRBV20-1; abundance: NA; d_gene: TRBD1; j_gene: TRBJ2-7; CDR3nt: TGCAGTGCTAGAGCCCTGGGACAGGGTGTGGGCTACGAGCAGTACTTC; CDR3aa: CSARALGQGVGYEQYF
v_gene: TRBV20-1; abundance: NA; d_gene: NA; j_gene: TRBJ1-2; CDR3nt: TGCAGTGCTAGTGGACAGCTCTATGGCTACACCTTC; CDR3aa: CSASGQLYGYTF
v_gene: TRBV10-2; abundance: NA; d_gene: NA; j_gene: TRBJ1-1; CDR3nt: TGCGCCAGCAGTCAGGGCGAGTACACTGAAGCTTTCTTT; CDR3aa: CASSQGEYTEAFF
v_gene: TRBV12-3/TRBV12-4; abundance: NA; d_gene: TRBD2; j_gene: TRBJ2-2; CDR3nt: TGTGCCAGCAGTTCCCCGTGGCTAGCGGGAGGGTCCACCGGGGAGCTGTTTTTT; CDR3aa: CASSSPWLAGGSTGELFF
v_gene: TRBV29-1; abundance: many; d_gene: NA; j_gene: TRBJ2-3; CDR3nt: TGCAGCGTTGCGGGAGCCAACACAGATACGCAGTATTTT; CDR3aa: CSVAGANTDTQYF
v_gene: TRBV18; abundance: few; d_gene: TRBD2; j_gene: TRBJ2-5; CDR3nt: TGTGCCAGCTCACCACAAGCAGGGACTAGGGGGAGAGAGACCCAGTACTTC; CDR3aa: CASSPQAGTRGRETQYF
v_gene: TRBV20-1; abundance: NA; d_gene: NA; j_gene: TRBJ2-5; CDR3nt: TGCAGTGCTAGGTGGCGGGGCCCAGAGACCCAGTACTTC; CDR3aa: CSARWRGPETQYF
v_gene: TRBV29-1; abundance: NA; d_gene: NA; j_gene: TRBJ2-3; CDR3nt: TGCAGCGCTTCCAGGGTCCCCAGCACAGATACGCAGTATTTT; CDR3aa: CSASRVPSTDTQYF
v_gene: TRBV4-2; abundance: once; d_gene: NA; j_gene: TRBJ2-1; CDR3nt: TGTGCCAGCAGCCAGGGCCGGGACGGTTACAATGAGCAGTTCTTC; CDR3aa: CASSQGRDGYNEQFF
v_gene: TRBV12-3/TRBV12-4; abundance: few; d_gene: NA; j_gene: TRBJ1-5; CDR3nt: TGTGCCAGCAGTTTAGCGCCGGGTGGTCAGCCCCAGCATTTT; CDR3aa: CASSLAPGGQPQHF
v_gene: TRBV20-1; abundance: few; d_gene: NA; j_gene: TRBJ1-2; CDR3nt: TGCAGTGCTTACCCGTCGGGGGAGGGCTATGGCTACACCTTC; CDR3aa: CSAYPSGEGYGYTF
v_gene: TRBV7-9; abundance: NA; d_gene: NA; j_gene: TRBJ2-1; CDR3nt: TGTGCCAGCAGCTCGTGGACAGAGGTAATCAATGAGCAGTTCTTC; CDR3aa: CASSSWTEVINEQFF
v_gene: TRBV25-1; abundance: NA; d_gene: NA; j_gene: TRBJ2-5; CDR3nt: TGTGCCAGCAGTGAAACAGGCAATTTCGGGACCCAGTACTTC; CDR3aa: CASSETGNFGTQYF
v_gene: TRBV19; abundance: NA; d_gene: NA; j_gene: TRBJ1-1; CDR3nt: TGTGCCAGTAGTATAGATGCGGAATACACTGAAGCTTTCTTT; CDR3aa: CASSIDAEYTEAFF
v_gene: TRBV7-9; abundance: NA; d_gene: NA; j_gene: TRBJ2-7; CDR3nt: TGTGCCAGCAGCTTATCGGCCAGGGCCTACGAGCAGTACTTC; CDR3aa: CASSLSARAYEQYF
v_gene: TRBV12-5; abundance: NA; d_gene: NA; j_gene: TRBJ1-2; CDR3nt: TGTGCTAGTGGCTTCACCACCTATGGCTACACCTTC; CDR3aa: CASGFTTYGYTF
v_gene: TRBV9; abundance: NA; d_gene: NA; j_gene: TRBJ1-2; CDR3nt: TGTGCCAGCAGCGTAGAATCGTGGCGCACTGCGGCTGGCTACACCTTC; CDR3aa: CASSVESWRTAAGYTF